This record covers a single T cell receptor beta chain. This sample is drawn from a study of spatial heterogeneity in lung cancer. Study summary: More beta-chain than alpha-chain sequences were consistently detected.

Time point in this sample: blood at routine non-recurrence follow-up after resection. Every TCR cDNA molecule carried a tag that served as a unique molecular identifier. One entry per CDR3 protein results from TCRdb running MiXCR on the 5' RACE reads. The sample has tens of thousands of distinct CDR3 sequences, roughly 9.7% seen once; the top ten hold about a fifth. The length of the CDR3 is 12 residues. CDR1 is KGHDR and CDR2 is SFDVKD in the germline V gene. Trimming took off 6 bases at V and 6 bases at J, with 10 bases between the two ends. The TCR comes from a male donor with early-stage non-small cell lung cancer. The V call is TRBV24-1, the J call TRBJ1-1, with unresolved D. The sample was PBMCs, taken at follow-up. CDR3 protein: CATSINGAEAFF. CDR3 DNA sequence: TGTGCCACCAGTATCAACGGCGCTGAAGCTTTCTTT.